A selection of T cell receptor beta chains follows, all from one sample in a study of vaccination and CD4 T cells after COVID-19. These receptors lack a known antigen. TCRdb used MiXCR to reprocess the PCR reads, holding one entry per CDR3 protein. Among some 16,000 distinct CDR3 sequences listed, roughly 69% were seen once. Sequencing was carried out using CD4+ T cells from blood, cultured in vitro. These receptors were obtained from a human donor who had recovered from COVID-19. The CDR3 runs from the conserved cysteine through the conserved F or W. Each record gives: J gene, CDR3 length, V gene, CDR3 protein.

>TRBJ1-5|17|TRBV7-3
CASSLTGGQGGNQPQHF
>TRBJ1-2|15|TRBV11-3
CASSSFGRANYGYTF
>TRBJ2-1|13|TRBV2
CASSVSTGNEQFF
>TRBJ2-7|13|TRBV28
CASQSGRAYEQYF
>TRBJ2-1|14|TRBV20-1
CSARLAGTYNEQFF
>TRBJ2-7|11|TRBV5-6
CASSRFYEQYF
>TRBJ2-7|14|TRBV6-2/TRBV6-3
CASGYGLPSYEQYF
>TRBJ1-1|15|TRBV29-1
CSVSGTGVWNTEAFF
>TRBJ1-5|14|TRBV18
CASSPPGGNQPQHF
>TRBJ1-1|13|TRBV9
CASRPTGPSEAFF
>TRBJ1-4|14|TRBV28
CASSPGTGGEKLFF